Following are 16 T cell receptor beta chains from one sample sequenced in a study of T cell responses to AZD1222 COVID-19 vaccine. The data were produced by immunoSEQ multiplex PCR, yet TCRdb's version contains in-frame clones alone and is incomplete. The sample shows 55,000 to 80,000 clones, about 89% of them seen only once. Specimen: peripheral blood, collected 28 days after the second AZD1222 dose. The receptors here all came from an adult who received the AZD1222 COVID-19 vaccine.

The chain couples TRBV18 to TRBJ1-4; D ambiguous. The germline V gene has CDR1 KGHSH and CDR2 LQKENI. The CDR3 has 15 amino acids. V shed 3 bases and J shed 4 bases, with 12 bases lying between them. The chain's CDR3 is CASSPRQAINEKLFF. The CDR3 bases are TGTGCCAGCTCACCGCGCCAGGCGATTAATGAAAAACTGTTTTTT.

The chain has TRBV28 and TRBJ1-6, with D possibly matching TRBD1 (5 bases). Germline V gene lookup returns CDR1 MDHEN and CDR2 SYDVKM. The CDR3 covers 16 residues. V was shortened by 6 bases and J by 7 bases, with 19 bases between the two germline ends. The CDR3 region is CASSRRRGGPNSPLHF. The CDR3 nucleotides are TGTGCCAGCAGCCGAAGAAGGGGAGGACCGAATTCACCCCTCCACTTT. Filled out from reference TRBV28 and TRBJ1-6, the complete variable domain reads DVKVTQSSRYLVKRTGEKVFLECVQDMDHENMFWYRQDPGLGLRLIYFSYDVKMKEKGDIPEGYSVSREKKERFSLILESASTNQTSMYLCASSRRRGGPNSPLHFGNGTRLTVT.

The genes are TRBV6-2 or TRBV6-3 and TRBJ2-7; D tentatively fits TRBD1 or TRBD2 (6 bases each). This CDR3 is 15 amino acids long. V lost 6 bases and J 3 bases, leaving 18 bases between the germline ends. CDR1 and CDR2 (germline): MNHEY, SVGEGT. The CDR3 here is CASSLLGGKNYEQYF. For the CDR3, the DNA is TGTGCCAGCAGCCTCCTAGGGGGGAAAAACTACGAGCAGTACTTC.

V usage is TRBV29-1 and J usage is TRBJ2-5; D is perhaps TRBD2 (5 bases). The CDR3 totals 13 residues. Germline CDR1 is SQVTM and CDR2 is ANQGSEA. V was clipped by 0 bases and J by 3 bases, with 8 bases between them. The CDR3 loop reads CSVEDRAEETQYF. CDR3 DNA sequence: TGCAGCGTTGAAGACAGAGCGGAAGAGACCCAGTACTTC.

This clone came up a few times. CDR3 amino acids: CASSPGTGVLDTQYF. CDR3 nucleotides: TGTGCCAGCTCACCCGGGACAGGGGTTTTGGATACGCAGTATTTT. The chain combines TRBV18 with TRBJ2-3; 10 bases align to TRBD1. With V trimmed by 3 bases and J by 6 bases, 6 bases remained unmatched. The CDR3 is 15 amino acids. Germline V gene lookup returns CDR1 KGHSH and CDR2 LQKENI. The full variable domain, rest sourced from reference TRBV18 and TRBJ2-3, is NAGVMQNPRHLVRRRGQEARLRCSPMKGHSHVYWYRQLPEEGLKFMVYLQKENIIDESGMPKERFSAEFPKEGPSILRIQQVVRGDSAAYFCASSPGTGVLDTQYFGPGTRLTVL.

DNA of the CDR3: TGTGCCAGTAGCGCTGCGGGGCAGAATAGCAATCAGCCCCAGCATTTT. Translated, it gives CASSAAGQNSNQPQHF. V usage is TRBV19 and J usage is TRBJ1-5; tentative D call: TRBD1 (5 bases). Per the germline V gene, CDR1 is LNHDA and CDR2 is SQIVND (reference sequence). V was cut by 6 bases and J by 0 bases, with 15 bases left in between. This CDR3 contains 16 residues.

The chain carries TRBV6-5 and TRBJ1-1, with a weak D call TRBD1 (5 bases). CDR1 MNHEY and CDR2 SVGAGI come from the germline V gene. The CDR3 length is 14 residues. V was shortened by 7 bases and J by 5 bases, with 17 bases between the two germline ends. In nucleotides, the CDR3 is TGTGCCAGCACCGAGGTGGGGCGAGGAACTGAAGCTTTCTTT. Protein product: CASTEVGRGTEAFF.

The rearrangement links TRBV5-1 to TRBJ2-1, with TRBD2 matching 10 bases. Germline assignment: CDR1 SGHRS and CDR2 YFSETQ. V shed 0 bases, J shed 7 bases, and the junction held 4 bases outside the gene matches. There are 15 residues in the CDR3. CDR3 loop: CASSLELAGTNEQFF. As DNA, the CDR3 is TGCGCCAGCAGCTTGGAACTAGCGGGAACGAATGAGCAGTTCTTC.

Comments on this clone: Additional DNA sequences in this sample encode the identical CDR3. The chain combines TRBV15 with TRBJ2-7, with D hard to call. The V end lost 0 bases, the J end lost 1 base, and 4 bases lay between the germline ends. The CDR3 is made up of 13 amino acids. Germline V gene sequence: CDR1 LNHNV, CDR2 YYDKDF (reference sequence). This CDR3 is CATSRDRSYEQYF. Here the CDR3 DNA reads TGTGCCACCAGCAGAGACCGGTCCTACGAGCAGTACTTC.

The rearrangement uses TRBV5-1 and TRBJ2-7, with no clear D. CDR3 length: 13 amino acids. Trimming cost V 2 bases and J 2 bases, with 8 bases left between them. Germline CDR1 reads SGHRS; CDR2 reads YFSETQ. For the CDR3, the DNA is TGCGCCAGCAGCTTCGCAACAGCCTACGAGCAGTACTTC. This sequence encodes CASSFATAYEQYF. Filled out from reference TRBV5-1 and TRBJ2-7, the complete variable domain reads KAGVTQTPRYLIKTRGQQVTLSCSPISGHRSVSWYQQTPGQGLQFLFEYFSETQRNKGNFPGRFSGRQFSNSRSEMNVSTLELGDSALYLCASSFATAYEQYFGPGTRLTVT.

This CDR3 is CASSLSIAKNIQYF. CDR3 DNA sequence: TGTGCCAGCAGTTTAAGCATAGCCAAAAACATTCAGTACTTC. The chain couples TRBV27 to TRBJ2-4; D unresolved. CDR1 and CDR2 from the germline V gene are MNHEY and SMNVEV (reference sequence). This CDR3 has 14 residues. Trimming took off 2 bases at V and 0 bases at J, with 5 bases between the two ends.

The chain combines TRBV30 with TRBJ1-1; D might be TRBD1 (6 bases). Per germline, CDR1 GTSNPN and CDR2 SVGIG (reference sequence). V was clipped by 1 base and J by 7 bases, with 10 bases between them. The CDR3 sequence is 12 residues long. The CDR3 DNA reads TGTGCCTGGAGTGGGACAGAATATGAAGCTTTCTTT. It yields the protein CAWSGTEYEAFF.

This chain uses TRBV3-1 (or the pseudogene TRBV3-2) with TRBJ2-7; unclear D gene. This CDR3 contains 14 residues. Trimming took off 2 bases at V and 3 bases at J, with 11 bases between the two ends. Germline-derived CDR1 and CDR2 are LGHDT and YNNKEL (reference sequence). This chain's CDR3 is CASSQSDEDYEQYF. DNA of the CDR3: TGTGCCAGCAGCCAATCAGACGAGGACTACGAGCAGTACTTC.

This chain uses TRBV4-3 with TRBJ2-1; 9 bases agree with TRBD2. V lost 4 bases to trimming and J lost 3 bases; unmatched junction nucleotides: 4. In germline, CDR1 is LGHNA, CDR2 YSLEER. The CDR3 has 15 amino acids. The CDR3 region is CASSPVAGDYNEQFF. In DNA form, the CDR3 reads TGCGCCAGCAGCCCTGTAGCGGGAGACTACAATGAGCAGTTCTTC.

This chain connects TRBV12-3 or TRBV12-4 to TRBJ2-5; TRBD2 is a possible D gene (5 bases). Trimming took off 8 bases at V and 1 base at J, with 8 bases between the two ends. The CDR3 covers 12 residues. The CDR3 region has the DNA TGTGCCAGCGGAGGACTCCAAGAGACCCAGTACTTC. Amino acid sequence: CASGGLQETQYF.

The chain is built from TRBV27 and TRBJ1-2; D uncertain. The length of the CDR3 is 13 residues. Germline V gene sequence: CDR1 MNHEY, CDR2 SMNVEV (reference sequence). Trimming stripped 6 bases from V and 6 bases from J, with 14 bases between. CDR3 protein: CASRSRPRDGYTF. CDR3 coding DNA: TGTGCCAGCAGATCAAGACCAAGGGATGGCTACACCTTC.